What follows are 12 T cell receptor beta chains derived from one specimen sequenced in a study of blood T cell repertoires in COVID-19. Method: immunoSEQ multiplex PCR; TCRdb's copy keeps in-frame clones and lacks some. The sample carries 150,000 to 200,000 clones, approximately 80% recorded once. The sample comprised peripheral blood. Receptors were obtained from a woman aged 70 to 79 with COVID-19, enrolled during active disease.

CDR3 amino acids: CASSEISRLNTEAFF. The CDR3 nucleotides read TGTGCCAGCAGTGAAATATCCAGATTGAACACTGAAGCTTTCTTT. The rearrangement joins TRBV6-1 to TRBJ1-1; D is ambiguous. Germline CDR1 and CDR2: MNHNS and SASEGT. The CDR3 is made up of 15 amino acids. Trimming left V 2 bases short and J 0 bases short, with 10 bases between.

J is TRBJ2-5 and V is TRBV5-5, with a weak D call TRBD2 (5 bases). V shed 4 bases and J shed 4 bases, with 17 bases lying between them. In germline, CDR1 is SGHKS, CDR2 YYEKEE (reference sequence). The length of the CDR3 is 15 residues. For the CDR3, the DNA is TGTGCCAGCAGCGAGACGAGCGGTCGGACAGAGACCCAGTACTTC. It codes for CASSETSGRTETQYF. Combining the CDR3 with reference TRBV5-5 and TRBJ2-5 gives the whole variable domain DAGVTQSPTHLIKTRGQQVTLRCSPISGHKSVSWYQQVLGQGPQFIFQYYEKEERGRGNFPDRFSARQFPNYSSELNVNALLLGDSALYLCASSETSGRTETQYFGPGTRLLVL.

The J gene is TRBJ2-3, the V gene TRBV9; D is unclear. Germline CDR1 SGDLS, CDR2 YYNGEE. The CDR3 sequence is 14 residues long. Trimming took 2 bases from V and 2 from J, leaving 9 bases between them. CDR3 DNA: TGTGCCAGCAGCGTCTCAGGTTCCACAGATACGCAGTATTTT. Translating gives CASSVSGSTDTQYF.

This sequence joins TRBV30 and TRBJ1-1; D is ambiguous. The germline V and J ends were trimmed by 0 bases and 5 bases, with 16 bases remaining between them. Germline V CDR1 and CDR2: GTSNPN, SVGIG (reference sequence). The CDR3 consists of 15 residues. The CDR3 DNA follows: TGTGCCTGGAGTGTAGCAGACTTGACCGGGACTGAAGCTTTCTTT. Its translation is CAWSVADLTGTEAFF.

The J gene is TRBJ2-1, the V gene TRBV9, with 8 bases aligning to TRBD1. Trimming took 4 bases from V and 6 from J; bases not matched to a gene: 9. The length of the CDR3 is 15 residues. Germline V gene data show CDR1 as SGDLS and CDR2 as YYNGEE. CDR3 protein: CASSPRTGYGNEQFF. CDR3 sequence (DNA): TGTGCCAGCAGCCCGCGGACAGGGTATGGCAATGAGCAGTTCTTC. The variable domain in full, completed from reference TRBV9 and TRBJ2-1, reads DSGVTQTPKHLITATGQRVTLRCSPRSGDLSVYWYQQSLDQGLQFLIQYYNGEERAKGNILERFSAQQFPDLHSELNLSSLELGDSALYFCASSPRTGYGNEQFFGPGTRLTVL.

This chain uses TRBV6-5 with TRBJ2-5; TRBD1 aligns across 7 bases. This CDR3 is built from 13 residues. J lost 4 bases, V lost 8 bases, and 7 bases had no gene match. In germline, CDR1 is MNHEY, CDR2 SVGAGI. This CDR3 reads CASRHRGSETQYF. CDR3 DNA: TGTGCCAGCCGTCACAGGGGATCAGAGACCCAGTACTTC.

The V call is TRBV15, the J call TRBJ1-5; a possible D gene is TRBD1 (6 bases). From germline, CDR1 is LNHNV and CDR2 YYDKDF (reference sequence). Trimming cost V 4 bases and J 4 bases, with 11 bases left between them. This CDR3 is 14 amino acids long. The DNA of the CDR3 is TGTGCCACCAGCACGGGGGGCGTAAATCAGCCCCAGCATTTT. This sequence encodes CATSTGGVNQPQHF. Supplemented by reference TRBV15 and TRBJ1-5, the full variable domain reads DAMVIQNPRYQVTQFGKPVTLSCSQTLNHNVMYWYQQKSSQAPKLLFHYYDKDFNNEADTPDNFQSRRPNTSFCFLDIRSPGLGDTAMYLCATSTGGVNQPQHFGDGTRLSIL.

The CDR3 DNA follows: TGTGCCTGGAGTGCCGTGAATGAGGGGTATTTT. Its translation is CAWSAVNEGYF. V gene TRBV30 combines with J gene TRBJ2-3, with a weak D call TRBD2 (5 bases). Trimming left V 1 base short and J 14 bases short, with 13 bases between. The germline gives CDR1 GTSNPN, CDR2 SVGIG (reference sequence). The CDR3 consists of 11 residues. The full variable domain, completed using reference TRBV30 and TRBJ2-3, is SQTIHQWPATLVQPVGSPLSLECTVEGTSNPNLYWYRQAAGRGLQLLFYSVGIGQISSEVPQNLSASRPQDRQFILSSKKLLLSDSGFYLCAWSAVNEGYFGPGTRLTVL.

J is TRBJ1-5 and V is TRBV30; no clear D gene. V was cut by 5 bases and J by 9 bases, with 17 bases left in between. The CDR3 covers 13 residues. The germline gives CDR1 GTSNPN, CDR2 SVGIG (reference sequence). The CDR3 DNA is TGTGCCTGGGGGAGAGGCGGGAACTCGCCCCAGCATTTT. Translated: CAWGRGGNSPQHF.

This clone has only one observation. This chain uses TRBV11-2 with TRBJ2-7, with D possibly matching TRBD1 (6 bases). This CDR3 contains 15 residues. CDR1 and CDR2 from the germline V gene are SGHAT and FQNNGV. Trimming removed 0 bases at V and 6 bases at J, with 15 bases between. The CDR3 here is CASSLEAGAPAEQYF. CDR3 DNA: TGTGCCAGCAGCTTAGAAGCAGGGGCGCCGGCCGAGCAGTACTTC.

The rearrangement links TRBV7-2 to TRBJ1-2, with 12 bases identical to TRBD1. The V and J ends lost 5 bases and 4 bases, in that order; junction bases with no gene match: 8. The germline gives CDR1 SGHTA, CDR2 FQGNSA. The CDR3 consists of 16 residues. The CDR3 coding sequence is TGTGCCAGCAGCCCCACCGGGACAGGGGGCATCTATGGCTACACCTTC. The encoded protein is CASSPTGTGGIYGYTF. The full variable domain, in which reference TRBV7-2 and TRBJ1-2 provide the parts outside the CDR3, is GAGVSQSPSNKVTEKGKDVELRCDPISGHTALYWYRQSLGQGLEFLIYFQGNSAPDKSGLPSDRFSAERTGGSVSTLTIQRTQQEDSAVYLCASSPTGTGGIYGYTFGSGTRLTVV.

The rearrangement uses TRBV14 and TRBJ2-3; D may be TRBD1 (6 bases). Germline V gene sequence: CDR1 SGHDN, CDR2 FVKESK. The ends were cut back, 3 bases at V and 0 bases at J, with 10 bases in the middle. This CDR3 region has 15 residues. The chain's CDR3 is CASSHRGFSTDTQYF. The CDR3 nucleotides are TGTGCCAGCAGCCACAGGGGATTTAGCACAGATACGCAGTATTTT.